These 5 T cell receptor beta chains share one sample of origin, sequenced in a study of blood T cell repertoires in COVID-19. Measured with immunoSEQ multiplex PCR; TCRdb has only the in-frame clones, and not every one. The sample yields approximately 290,000 clones, roughly nine tenths seen once. Sequenced sample: peripheral blood. The origin of the receptors is a man aged 18 to 29 with active or convalescent COVID-19.

The chain is built from TRBV21-1 and TRBJ1-4; the table names TRBD1, a call not compared with the DNA. TRBV21-1 is a known pseudogene. CDR3 size: 17 residues. CDR3 sequence (DNA): TGTGCCAGCAGCAAATCATCAGGGGGGCATCCTGGTGAAAAACTGTTTTTT. It codes for CASSKSSGGHPGEKLFF.

Regarding this clone: This specimen includes other DNA sequences encoding the same CDR3. The chain couples TRBV27 to TRBJ2-7; 8 positions agree with TRBD1. Germline V CDR1 and CDR2: MNHEY, SMNVEV (reference sequence). Trimming removed 5 bases from V and 0 bases from J; junction bases left unmatched: 6. The CDR3 runs 15 residues. The CDR3 protein is CASSTRTGPSYEQYF. The CDR3 coding sequence is TGTGCCAGCAGTACAAGGACAGGGCCCTCCTACGAGCAGTACTTC.

The chain has TRBV11-3 and TRBJ2-1, with 7 bases that match TRBD2. V shed 0 bases, J shed 2 bases, and the junction held 10 bases outside the gene matches. CDR3 length: 18 residues. Germline V lookup: CDR1 SGHNT, CDR2 YENEEA. The CDR3 here is CASSLEFSGGPAYNEQFF. CDR3 coding DNA: TGTGCCAGCAGCTTAGAATTCTCGGGAGGCCCAGCCTACAATGAGCAGTTCTTC.

The chain joins TRBV11-3 to TRBJ1-4, with unresolved D. Trimming cost V 0 bases and J 2 bases, with 13 bases left between them. The CDR3 totals 17 residues. CDR1 is SGHNT and CDR2 is YENEEA in the germline V gene. For the CDR3, the DNA is TGTGCCAGCAGCTTAGATTTGCGACTCTTGACTAATGAAAAACTGTTTTTT. Translation: CASSLDLRLLTNEKLFF.

This chain links TRBV11-2 with TRBJ1-4; tentatively, D is TRBD1 (5 bases). The CDR3 runs to 17 residues. V lost 6 bases to trimming and J lost 1 base, with 18 bases between them. Per the germline V gene, CDR1 is SGHAT and CDR2 is FQNNGV. CDR3 bases: TGTGCCAGCAGTCTTACACGGGGCGGGGGAACTAATGAAAAACTGTTTTTT. This encodes CASSLTRGGGTNEKLFF.